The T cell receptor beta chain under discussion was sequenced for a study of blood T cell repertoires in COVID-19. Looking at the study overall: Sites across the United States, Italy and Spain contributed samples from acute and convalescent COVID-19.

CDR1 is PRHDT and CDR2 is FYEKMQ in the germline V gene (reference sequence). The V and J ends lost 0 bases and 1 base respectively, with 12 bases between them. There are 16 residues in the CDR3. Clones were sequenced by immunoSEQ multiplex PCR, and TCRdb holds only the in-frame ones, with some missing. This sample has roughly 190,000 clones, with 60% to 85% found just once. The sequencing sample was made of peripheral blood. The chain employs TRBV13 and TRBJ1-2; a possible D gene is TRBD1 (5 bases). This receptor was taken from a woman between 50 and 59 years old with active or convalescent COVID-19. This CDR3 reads CASSLGHTGVNYGYTF. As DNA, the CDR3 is TGTGCCAGCAGCTTAGGTCATACAGGAGTTAACTATGGCTACACCTTC.